This TCR beta chain was sequenced in a study of cytomegalovirus exposure and HLA in healthy donors. The germline CDR1 and CDR2 sequences are SGHNT and YENEEA. After removal of 5 bases from V and 3 bases from J, the junction contained 8 bases not matched to a gene. CDR3 length: 16 residues. The PCR was carried out with 60 Vbeta primers and 13 Jbeta primers. Generated by immunoSEQ multiplex PCR, the TCRdb table keeps only in-frame clones and is missing some. The sample has under 250,000 clones; around 73% are singletons. This receptor was identified in a male donor in good health and CMV-seronegative. The specimen sequenced was PBMCs. J is TRBJ2-3 and V is TRBV11-3, with 10 bases aligning to TRBD2. CDR3 sequence (DNA): TGTGCCAGCAGCCTACTACTAGCGGGACAAACAGATACGCAGTATTTT. Protein product: CASSLLLAGQTDTQYF.